This record concerns one TCR beta chain sequence. The antigen is undetermined. The source of the sample is a study of cytomegalovirus exposure and HLA in healthy donors. Whole-study results and caveats: A few chains tied to CMV proved CMV antigen-specific in vitro. The majority of TCR sequences were rare, yet some public TCRs appeared in many donors. A list of more than 150 TCR beta chains associated with cytomegalovirus was given. Published work reported that the classifier diagnosed cytomegalovirus status with high specificity and sensitivity.

TCRdb's copy holds only in-frame clones and misses some; the assay was immunoSEQ multiplex PCR. The sample carries fewer than 400,000 clones, around 90% recorded once. The ends lost 0 bases at V and 5 bases at J; junction bases unmatched: 11. This CDR3 has 17 amino acids. CDR1 is SGDLS and CDR2 is YYNGEE in the germline V gene. This receptor was taken from a young man in good health and CMV-seronegative. The genes are TRBV9 and TRBJ2-1; 7 positions match TRBD2. The specimen sequenced was PBMCs. The CDR3 DNA reads as TGTGCCAGCAGCGTAGTAAGTCGGTTAGCGGGTAACAATGAGCAGTTCTTC. This codes for CASSVVSRLAGNNEQFF.